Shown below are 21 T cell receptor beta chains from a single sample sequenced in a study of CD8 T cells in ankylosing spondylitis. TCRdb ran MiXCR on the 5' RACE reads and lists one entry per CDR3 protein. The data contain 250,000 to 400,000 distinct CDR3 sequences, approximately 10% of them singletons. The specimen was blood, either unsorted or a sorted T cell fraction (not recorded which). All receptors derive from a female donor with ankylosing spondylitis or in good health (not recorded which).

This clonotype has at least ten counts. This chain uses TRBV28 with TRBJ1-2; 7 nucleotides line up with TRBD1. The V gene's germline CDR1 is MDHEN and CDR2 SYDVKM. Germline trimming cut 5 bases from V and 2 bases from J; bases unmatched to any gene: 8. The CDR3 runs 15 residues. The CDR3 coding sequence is TGTGCCAGCAGTCTCTACAGGGGTCCCAACTATGGCTACACCTTC. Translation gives CASSLYRGPNYGYTF.

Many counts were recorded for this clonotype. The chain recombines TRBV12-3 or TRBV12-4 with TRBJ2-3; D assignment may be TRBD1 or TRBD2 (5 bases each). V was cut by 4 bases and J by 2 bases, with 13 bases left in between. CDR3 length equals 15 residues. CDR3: CASSSRDGYTDTQYF. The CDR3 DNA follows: TGTGCCAGCAGTTCCCGGGACGGTTACACAGATACGCAGTATTTT.

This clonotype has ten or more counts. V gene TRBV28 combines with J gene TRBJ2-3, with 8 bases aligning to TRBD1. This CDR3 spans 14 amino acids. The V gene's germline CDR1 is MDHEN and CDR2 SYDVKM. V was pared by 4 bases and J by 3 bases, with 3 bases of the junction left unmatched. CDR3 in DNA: TGTGCCAGCAGTTCCAGGGGGCTGACAGATACGCAGTATTTT. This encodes CASSSRGLTDTQYF. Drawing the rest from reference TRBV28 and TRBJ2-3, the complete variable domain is DVKVTQSSRYLVKRTGEKVFLECVQDMDHENMFWYRQDPGLGLRLIYFSYDVKMKEKGDIPEGYSVSREKKERFSLILESASTNQTSMYLCASSSRGLTDTQYFGPGTRLTVL.

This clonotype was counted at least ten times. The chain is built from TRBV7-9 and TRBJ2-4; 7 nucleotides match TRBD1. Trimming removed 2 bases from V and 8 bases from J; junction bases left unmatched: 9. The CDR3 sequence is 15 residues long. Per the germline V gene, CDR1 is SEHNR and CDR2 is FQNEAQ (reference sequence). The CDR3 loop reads CASSLISAGGDIQYF. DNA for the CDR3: TGTGCCAGCAGCTTAATTTCGGCAGGGGGAGACATTCAGTACTTC.

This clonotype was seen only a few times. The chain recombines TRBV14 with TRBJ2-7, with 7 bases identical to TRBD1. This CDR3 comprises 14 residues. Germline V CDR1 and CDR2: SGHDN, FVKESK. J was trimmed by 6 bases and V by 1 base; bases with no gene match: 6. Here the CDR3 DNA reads TGTGCCAGCAGCCAAGGACAGGGCGCCGGCGAGCAGTACTTC. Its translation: CASSQGQGAGEQYF.

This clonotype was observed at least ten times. In nucleotides, the CDR3 is TGTGCCAGCAGTTTAACGGGGGGAAGTGTTCACGAGCAGTACTTC. Translating it yields CASSLTGGSVHEQYF. The chain recombines TRBV12-3 or TRBV12-4 with TRBJ2-7, with 7 bases lining up with TRBD2. The CDR3 loop spans 15 amino acids. Losses at the gene ends were 2 bases for V and 5 bases for J; bases not matched to a gene: 9.

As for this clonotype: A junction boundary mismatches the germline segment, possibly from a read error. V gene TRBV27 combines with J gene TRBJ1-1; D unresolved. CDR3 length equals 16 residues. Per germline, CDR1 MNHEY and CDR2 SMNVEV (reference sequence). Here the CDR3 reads CANSPVVTRVGIEAFF. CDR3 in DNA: TGTGCCAACAGTCCAGTGGTCACGAGGGTCGGCATTGAAGCTTTCTTT.

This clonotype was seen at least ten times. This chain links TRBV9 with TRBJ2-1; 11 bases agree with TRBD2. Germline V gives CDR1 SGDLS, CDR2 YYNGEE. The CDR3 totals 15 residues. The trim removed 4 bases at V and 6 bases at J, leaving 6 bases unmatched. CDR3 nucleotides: TGTGCCAGCAGCCATCCTCTAGCGGGGGGCAATGAGCAGTTCTTC. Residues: CASSHPLAGGNEQFF.

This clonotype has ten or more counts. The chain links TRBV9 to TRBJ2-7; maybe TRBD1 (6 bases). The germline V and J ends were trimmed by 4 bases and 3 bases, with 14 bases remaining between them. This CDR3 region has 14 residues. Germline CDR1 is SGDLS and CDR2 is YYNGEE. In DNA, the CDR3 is TGTGCCAGCAGCACAGGGTTCCGTAGCTACGAGCAGTACTTC. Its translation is CASSTGFRSYEQYF.

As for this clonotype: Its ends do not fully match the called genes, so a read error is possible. The CDR3 spells CASSFSSTTSGELLF. The CDR3 DNA follows: TGTGCCAGCAGTTTTTCGTCTACCACGTCCGGGGAGCTGCTTTTT. V usage is TRBV28 and J usage is TRBJ2-2; a weak D match, TRBD2 (5 bases). The CDR3 totals 15 residues. CDR1 is MDHEN and CDR2 is SYDVKM in the germline V gene.

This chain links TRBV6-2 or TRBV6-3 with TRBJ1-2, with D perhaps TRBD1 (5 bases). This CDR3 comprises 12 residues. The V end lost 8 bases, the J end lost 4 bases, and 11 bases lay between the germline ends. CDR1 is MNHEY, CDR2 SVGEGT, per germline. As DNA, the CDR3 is TGTGCCAGCCTGGCAGGGTTCTATGGCTACACCTTC. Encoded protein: CASLAGFYGYTF.

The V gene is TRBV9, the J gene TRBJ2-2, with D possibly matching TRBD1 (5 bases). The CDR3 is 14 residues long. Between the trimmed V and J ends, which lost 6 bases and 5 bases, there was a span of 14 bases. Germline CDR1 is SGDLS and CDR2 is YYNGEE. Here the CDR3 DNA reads TGTGCCAGCAAGCAAGGGGATTTTACCGGGGAGCTGTTTTTT. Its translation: CASKQGDFTGELFF. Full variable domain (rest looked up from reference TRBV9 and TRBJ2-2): DSGVTQTPKHLITATGQRVTLRCSPRSGDLSVYWYQQSLDQGLQFLIQYYNGEERAKGNILERFSAQQFPDLHSELNLSSLELGDSALYFCASKQGDFTGELFFGEGSRLTVL.

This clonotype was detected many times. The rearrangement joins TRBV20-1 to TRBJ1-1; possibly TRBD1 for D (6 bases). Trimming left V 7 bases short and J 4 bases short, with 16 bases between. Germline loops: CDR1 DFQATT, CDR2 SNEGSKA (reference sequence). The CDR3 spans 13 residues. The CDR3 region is CSVRGQVGTEAFF. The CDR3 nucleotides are TGCAGTGTCCGGGGACAAGTAGGCACTGAAGCTTTCTTT.

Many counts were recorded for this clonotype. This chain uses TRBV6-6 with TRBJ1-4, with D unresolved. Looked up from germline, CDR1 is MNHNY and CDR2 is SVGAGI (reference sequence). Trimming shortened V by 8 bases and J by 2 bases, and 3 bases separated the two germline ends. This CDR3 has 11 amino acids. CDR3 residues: CASGTNEKLFF. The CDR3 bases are TGTGCCAGCGGCACTAATGAAAAACTGTTTTTT.

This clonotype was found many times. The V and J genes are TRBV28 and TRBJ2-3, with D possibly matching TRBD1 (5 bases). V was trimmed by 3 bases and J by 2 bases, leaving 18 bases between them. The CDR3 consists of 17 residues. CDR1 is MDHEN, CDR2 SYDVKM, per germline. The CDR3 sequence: CASSLPRAGLYTDTQYF. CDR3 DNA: TGTGCCAGCAGTTTGCCCAGGGCAGGCCTATACACAGATACGCAGTATTTT.

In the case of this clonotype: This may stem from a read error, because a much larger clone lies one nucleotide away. The CDR3 bases are TGTGCCAGCGTACTAGCGAATAACTACGAGCAGTACTTC. Translation: CASVLANNYEQYF. The V and J genes are TRBV28 and TRBJ2-7, with 7 bases that match TRBD2. V trimming: 8 bases; J trimming: 3 bases; junction bases outside the gene matches: 7. This CDR3 has 13 amino acids. Germline CDR1 reads MDHEN; CDR2 reads SYDVKM.

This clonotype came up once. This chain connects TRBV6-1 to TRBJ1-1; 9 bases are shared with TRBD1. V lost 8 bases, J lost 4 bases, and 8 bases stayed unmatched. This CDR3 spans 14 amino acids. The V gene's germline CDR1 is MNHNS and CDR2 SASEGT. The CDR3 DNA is TGTGCCAGCCGACAGGGGGGCTCAGGCACTGAAGCTTTCTTT. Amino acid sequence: CASRQGGSGTEAFF.

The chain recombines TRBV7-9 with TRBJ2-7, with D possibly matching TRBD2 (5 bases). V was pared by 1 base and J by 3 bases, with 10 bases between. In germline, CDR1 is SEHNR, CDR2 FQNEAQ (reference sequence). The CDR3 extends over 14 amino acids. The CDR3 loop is CASSLEESGYEQYF. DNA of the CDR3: TGTGCCAGCAGCTTAGAGGAGAGCGGCTACGAGCAGTACTTC. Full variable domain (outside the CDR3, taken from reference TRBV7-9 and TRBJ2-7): DTGVSQNPRHKITKRGQNVTFRCDPISEHNRLYWYRQTLGQGPEFLTYFQNEAQLEKSRLLSDRFSAERPKGSFSTLEIQRTEQGDSAMYLCASSLEESGYEQYFGPGTRLTVT.

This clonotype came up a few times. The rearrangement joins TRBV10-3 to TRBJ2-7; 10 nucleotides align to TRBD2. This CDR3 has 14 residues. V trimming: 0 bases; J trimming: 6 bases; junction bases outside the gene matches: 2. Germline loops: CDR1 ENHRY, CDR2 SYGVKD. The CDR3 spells CAISESSGRGEQYF. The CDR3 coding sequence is TGTGCCATCAGTGAGTCGAGCGGGAGGGGCGAGCAGTACTTC.

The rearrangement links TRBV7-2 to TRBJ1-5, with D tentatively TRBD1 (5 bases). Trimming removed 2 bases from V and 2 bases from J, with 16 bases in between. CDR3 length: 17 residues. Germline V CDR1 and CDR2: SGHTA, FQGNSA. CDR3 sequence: CASSLSSGGIGNQPQHF. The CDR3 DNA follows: TGTGCCAGCAGCTTATCGTCGGGGGGGATAGGCAATCAGCCCCAGCATTTT.

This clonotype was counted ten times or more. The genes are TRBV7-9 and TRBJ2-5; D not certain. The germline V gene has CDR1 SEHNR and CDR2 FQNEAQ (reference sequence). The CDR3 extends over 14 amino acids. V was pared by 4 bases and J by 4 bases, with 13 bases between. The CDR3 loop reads CASSSEVFLETQYF. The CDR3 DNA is TGTGCCAGCAGCTCAGAGGTATTCTTAGAGACCCAGTACTTC.